Listed below are T cell receptor beta chains from one sample, sequenced in a study of blood T cells in healthy people across ages. TCRdb reanalysed the 5' RACE reads using MiXCR and keeps one entry per CDR3 protein. The sample contains approximately 900,000 distinct CDR3 sequences, roughly 52% of which appear only once. The sequenced material came from blood. These receptors were taken from a young man in good health. Each CDR3 is given without its conserved first and last residue. Part of the rows lack a size; the others show once, few, many or a class for expanded clones.

V	length	size	CDR3
TRBV6-1	13	.	ASRPTGGNNQPQH
TRBV6-6	11	.	ATADQGTDTQY
TRBV20-1	12	many	SASQQRDNSPLH
TRBV27	14	.	ASSLRDRMGWEGQY
TRBV7-3	13	.	ASRALAGGLNEQF
TRBV5-1	14	.	ASSLSGIPGRDTQY
TRBV25-1	13	.	ASSGVTSPTDTQY
TRBV18	14	.	ASSPPGGAGANVLT
TRBV12-3/TRBV12-4	11	.	ASSLYTHNEQY
TRBV5-4	11	.	ASSTKTENIQY
TRBV9	13	.	ASNVSGGITDTQY
TRBV10-3	11	once	AITKTSTDTQY
TRBV28	12	few	ASSLNRGQYEQY
TRBV5-1	9	many	ASSNTGELF
TRBV3-1	10	few	ASSQDHRVPY